The 16 T cell receptor beta chains in this list originate from one sample, sequenced in a study of cytomegalovirus exposure and HLA in healthy donors (dated by TCRdb to 2017 to 2019). Receptor libraries were prepared by the immunoSEQ multiplex PCR assay. TCRdb's version of the immuneACCESS table is confined to in-frame rearrangements and falls short of the full clone set. An unresolved V gene accounts for under half of the shortfall where checked; the remainder is of unknown origin. The sample table lists 150,000 to 200,000 clones, about 89% of them with a count of one. The top ten hold 6.5% to 7.5% of the sample. Material: PBMCs. Source of these receptors: a young man in good health and CMV-seropositive.

This clone was recorded only once. This chain links TRBV7-2 with TRBJ1-1; a weak D match, TRBD1 (5 bases). Trimming removed 5 bases from V and 12 bases from J, with 16 bases in between. The CDR3 consists of 12 residues. Germline V gene data show CDR1 as SGHTA and CDR2 as FQGNSA. The CDR3 DNA is TGTGCCAGCAGCAATCTGGAGGGGTGGCCTTTCTTT. It encodes CASSNLEGWPFF. Complete variable domain (other parts from reference TRBV7-2 and TRBJ1-1): GAGVSQSPSNKVTEKGKDVELRCDPISGHTALYWYRQSLGQGLEFLIYFQGNSAPDKSGLPSDRFSAERTGGSVSTLTIQRTQQEDSAVYLCASSNLEGWPFFGQGTRLTVV.

The chain couples TRBV2 to TRBJ1-5, with 12 positions matching TRBD1. Germline V gene sequence: CDR1 SNHLY, CDR2 FYNNEI. V trimming: 6 bases; J trimming: 7 bases; junction bases outside the gene matches: 10. This CDR3 spans 16 amino acids. The CDR3 DNA is TGTGCCAGCAGCCGCCTGGGACAGGGGGCAAGACAGCCCCAGCATTTT. Translated: CASSRLGQGARQPQHF.

The rearrangement uses TRBV5-1 and TRBJ2-1; 10 bases fit TRBD1. Looked up from germline, CDR1 is SGHRS and CDR2 is YFSETQ. The junction had 13 bases not matched to a gene; V was cut back by 4 bases and J by 12 bases. The CDR3 loop spans 15 amino acids. The CDR3 region has the DNA TGCGCCAGCAGCCTCGGGACAGGGGAGGGCTACGGGCAGTTCTTC. Its protein is CASSLGTGEGYGQFF.

The CDR3 loop is CASSLGGAGTGELFF. For the CDR3, the DNA is TGTGCCAGCAGCCTAGGAGGGGCGGGCACCGGGGAGCTGTTTTTT. The gene calls are TRBV11-2 and TRBJ2-2; a weak D match, TRBD2 (6 bases). Germline CDR1 reads SGHAT; CDR2 reads FQNNGV. The CDR3 length is 15 residues. Deletions cut 5 bases from V and 4 bases from J, with 14 bases between. The complete variable domain, with remaining parts taken from reference TRBV11-2 and TRBJ2-2, reads EAGVAQSPRYKIIEKRQSVAFWCNPISGHATLYWYQQILGQGPKLLIQFQNNGVVDDSQLPKDRFSAERLKGVDSTLKIQPAKLEDSAVYLCASSLGGAGTGELFFGEGSRLTVL.

This chain links TRBV29-1 with TRBJ1-1; TRBD1 matches 8 bases. The CDR3 length is 15 residues. Germline V gives CDR1 SQVTM, CDR2 ANQGSEA. V gave up 6 bases and J gave up 4 bases; unmatched junction bases: 13. CDR3 coding DNA: TGCAGCGTCCCACCCCTTCCAGGGGGCCGCACTGAAGCTTTCTTT. It encodes CSVPPLPGGRTEAFF.

V and J are TRBV7-9 and TRBJ2-7, with D tentatively TRBD2 (5 bases). This CDR3 is built from 15 residues. V was cut by 1 base and J by 0 bases, with 10 bases left in between. Germline V gene lookup returns CDR1 SEHNR and CDR2 FQNEAQ (reference sequence). The CDR3, as DNA: TGTGCCAGCAGCTTAGGAGGGTTGAGCTCCTACGAGCAGTACTTC. Protein product: CASSLGGLSSYEQYF.

V gene TRBV30 combines with J gene TRBJ2-7, with D maybe TRBD1 (5 bases). The V end lost 0 bases, the J end lost 1 base, and 7 bases lay between the germline ends. This CDR3 is 13 amino acids long. Germline V lookup: CDR1 GTSNPN, CDR2 SVGIG (reference sequence). The CDR3 here is CAWSVGDSYEQYF. In nucleotides, the CDR3 is TGTGCCTGGAGTGTAGGGGATTCCTACGAGCAGTACTTC.

The V call is TRBV11-2, the J call TRBJ2-1, with D uncertain. This CDR3 region has 16 residues. The ends were cut back, 5 bases at V and 0 bases at J, with 14 bases in the middle. The V gene's germline CDR1 is SGHAT and CDR2 FQNNGV. CDR3 DNA: TGTGCCAGCAGCCCCCCTCGACCGATCTCCTACAATGAGCAGTTCTTC. It yields the protein CASSPPRPISYNEQFF.

A note on this clone: Other DNA sequences in this sample translate to the same CDR3. The gene calls are TRBV27 and TRBJ2-1; 11 nucleotides align to TRBD2. Trimming took 4 bases from V and 3 from J; bases not matched to a gene: 2. CDR1 is MNHEY and CDR2 is SMNVEV in the germline V gene (reference sequence). The CDR3 runs to 15 residues. CDR3: CASSSGTSGYNEQFF. DNA for the CDR3: TGTGCCAGCAGTTCTGGGACTAGCGGCTACAATGAGCAGTTCTTC.

This rearrangement joins TRBV5-1 to TRBJ2-3; 15 positions agree with TRBD2. Per the germline V gene, CDR1 is SGHRS and CDR2 is YFSETQ. The CDR3 extends over 15 amino acids. V trimming: 2 bases; J trimming: 6 bases; junction bases outside the gene matches: 1. Written as DNA, the CDR3 is TGCGCCAGCAGCTTCGGGACTAGCGGGGGGGATACGCAGTATTTT. Its translation is CASSFGTSGGDTQYF.

CDR3 DNA sequence: TGTGCCAGCAGCTCCTCCCTGACCCGGGGGGAAAAACTGTTTTTT. Residues: CASSSSLTRGEKLFF. The chain carries TRBV7-6 and TRBJ1-4; a weak D match, TRBD1 (5 bases). Trimming pared 4 bases from V and 8 bases from J, leaving 17 bases between. The CDR3 spans 15 residues. Looked up from germline, CDR1 is SGHVS and CDR2 is FNYEAQ.

The chain has TRBV9 and TRBJ2-3; 7 bases line up with TRBD1. The trim removed 3 bases at V and 2 bases at J, leaving 6 bases unmatched. The germline CDR1 and CDR2 sequences are SGDLS and YYNGEE. The CDR3 is 15 residues long. CDR3 loop: CASSAWTGTTDTQYF. DNA for the CDR3: TGTGCCAGCAGCGCCTGGACAGGCACCACAGATACGCAGTATTTT.

This chain connects TRBV19 to TRBJ1-6, with TRBD1 matching 7 bases. The CDR3 spans 12 residues. J gave up 9 bases and V 6 bases, and 2 bases lay outside the gene matches. CDR1 and CDR2 (germline): LNHDA, SQIVND (reference sequence). The CDR3 DNA reads as TGTGCCAGTAGAGACAGGGTTTCACCCCTCCACTTT. Amino acids: CASRDRVSPLHF.

V usage is TRBV9 and J usage is TRBJ2-6; 8 bases line up with TRBD1. V dropped 0 bases and J dropped 4; count of bases not matched to a gene: 3. Germline lookup yields CDR1 SGDLS and CDR2 YYNGEE. The CDR3 spans 16 residues. The CDR3 nucleotides are TGTGCCAGCAGCGTAGGGACAGGGACCGGGGCCAACGTCCTGACTTTC. Its protein is CASSVGTGTGANVLTF.

V gene TRBV10-3 combines with J gene TRBJ2-1; 7 bases map to TRBD1. The CDR3 sequence is 14 residues long. Germline trimming cut 3 bases from V and 5 bases from J; bases unmatched to any gene: 4. CDR1 and CDR2 from the germline V gene are ENHRY and SYGVKD. The CDR3 sequence is CAISEPQGNNEQFF. CDR3 coding DNA: TGTGCCATCAGTGAACCACAGGGGAACAATGAGCAGTTCTTC.

The sample holds a few counts of this clone. CDR3 sequence: CASSGLGTEAFF. The DNA for the CDR3 is TGTGCCAGCAGCGGGCTGGGGACTGAAGCTTTCTTT. The chain is built from TRBV11-2 and TRBJ1-1; D gene ambiguous. Germline loops: CDR1 SGHAT, CDR2 FQNNGV. V lost 5 bases and J 5 bases, leaving 9 bases between the germline ends. The CDR3 is 12 residues long. Full variable domain (missing parts from reference TRBV11-2 and TRBJ1-1): EAGVAQSPRYKIIEKRQSVAFWCNPISGHATLYWYQQILGQGPKLLIQFQNNGVVDDSQLPKDRFSAERLKGVDSTLKIQPAKLEDSAVYLCASSGLGTEAFFGQGTRLTVV.